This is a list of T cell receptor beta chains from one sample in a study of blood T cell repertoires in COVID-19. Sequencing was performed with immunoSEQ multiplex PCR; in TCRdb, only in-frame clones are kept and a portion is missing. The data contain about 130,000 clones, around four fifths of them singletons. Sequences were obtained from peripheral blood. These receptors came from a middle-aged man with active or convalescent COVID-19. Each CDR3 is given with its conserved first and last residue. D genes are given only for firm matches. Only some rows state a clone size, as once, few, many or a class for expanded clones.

CDR3aa: CASSDSTGGYNEQFF
CDR3nt: TGTGCCAGCAGTGACTCGACAGGGGGCTACAATGAGCAGTTCTTC
abundance: few
d_gene: TRBD1
v_gene: TRBV6-4
j_gene: TRBJ2-1

CDR3aa: CASSPSGGVGTQYF
CDR3nt: TGTGCCAGCAGCCCTAGCGGGGGGGTAGGTACGCAGTATTTT
abundance: .
d_gene: TRBD2
v_gene: TRBV11-2
j_gene: TRBJ2-3

CDR3aa: CASRNRATGELFF
CDR3nt: TGTGCCAGCAGGAACAGGGCCACCGGGGAGCTGTTTTTT
abundance: few
d_gene: .
v_gene: TRBV27
j_gene: TRBJ2-2

CDR3aa: CASRIGTGGGYTF
CDR3nt: TGTGCCAGCAGGATCGGGACAGGGGGTGGCTACACCTTC
abundance: once
d_gene: TRBD1
v_gene: TRBV25-1
j_gene: TRBJ1-2

CDR3aa: CASSPGQDNSPLHF
CDR3nt: TGCGCCAGCAGCCCGGGACAGGATAATTCACCCCTCCACTTT
abundance: .
d_gene: TRBD1
v_gene: TRBV5-1
j_gene: TRBJ1-6

CDR3aa: CASSHGGGNEQYF
CDR3nt: TGTGCCAGCTCCCATGGGGGAGGGAACGAGCAGTACTTC
abundance: .
d_gene: TRBD2
v_gene: TRBV9
j_gene: TRBJ2-7

CDR3aa: CASSEAGGAYGYTF
CDR3nt: TGTGCCAGCAGTGAAGCGGGGGGTGCCTATGGCTACACCTTC
abundance: .
d_gene: .
v_gene: TRBV6-1
j_gene: TRBJ1-2

CDR3aa: CASSGGLLGDYGYTF
CDR3nt: TGTGCCAGCAGTGGCGGACTCCTCGGGGATTATGGCTACACCTTC
abundance: .
d_gene: .
v_gene: TRBV2
j_gene: TRBJ1-2

CDR3aa: CASWGEGNTIYF
CDR3nt: TGTGCCAGCTGGGGGGAGGGAAACACCATATATTTT
abundance: once
d_gene: .
v_gene: TRBV25-1
j_gene: TRBJ1-3

CDR3aa: CASSHQDSSTDTQYF
CDR3nt: TGCGCCAGCAGCCATCAGGACTCTAGCACAGATACGCAGTATTTT
abundance: .
d_gene: .
v_gene: TRBV4-1
j_gene: TRBJ2-3

CDR3aa: CASSSRTATNEKLFF
CDR3nt: TGTGCCAGTAGTTCGCGCACTGCAACTAATGAAAAACTGTTTTTT
abundance: few
d_gene: .
v_gene: TRBV19
j_gene: TRBJ1-4

CDR3aa: CASAVTADNEQFF
CDR3nt: TGCGCCAGCGCGGTAACCGCTGACAATGAGCAGTTCTTC
abundance: few
d_gene: .
v_gene: TRBV5-1
j_gene: TRBJ2-1